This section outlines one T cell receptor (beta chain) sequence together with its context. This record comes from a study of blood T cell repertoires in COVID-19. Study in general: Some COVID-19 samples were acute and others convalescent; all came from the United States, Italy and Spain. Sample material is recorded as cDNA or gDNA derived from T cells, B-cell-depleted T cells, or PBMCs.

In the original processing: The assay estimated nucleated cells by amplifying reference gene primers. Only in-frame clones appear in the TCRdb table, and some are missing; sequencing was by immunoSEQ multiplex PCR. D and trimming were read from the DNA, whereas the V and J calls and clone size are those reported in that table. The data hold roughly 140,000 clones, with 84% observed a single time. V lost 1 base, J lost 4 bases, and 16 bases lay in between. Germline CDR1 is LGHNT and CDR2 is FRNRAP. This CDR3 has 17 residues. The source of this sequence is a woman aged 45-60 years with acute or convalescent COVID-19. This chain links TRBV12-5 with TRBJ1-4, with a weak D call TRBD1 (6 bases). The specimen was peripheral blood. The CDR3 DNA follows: TGTGCTAGTGGTTTGGCTCAACAGGGAGCGCTTAATGAAAAACTGTTTTTT. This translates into CASGLAQQGALNEKLFF.